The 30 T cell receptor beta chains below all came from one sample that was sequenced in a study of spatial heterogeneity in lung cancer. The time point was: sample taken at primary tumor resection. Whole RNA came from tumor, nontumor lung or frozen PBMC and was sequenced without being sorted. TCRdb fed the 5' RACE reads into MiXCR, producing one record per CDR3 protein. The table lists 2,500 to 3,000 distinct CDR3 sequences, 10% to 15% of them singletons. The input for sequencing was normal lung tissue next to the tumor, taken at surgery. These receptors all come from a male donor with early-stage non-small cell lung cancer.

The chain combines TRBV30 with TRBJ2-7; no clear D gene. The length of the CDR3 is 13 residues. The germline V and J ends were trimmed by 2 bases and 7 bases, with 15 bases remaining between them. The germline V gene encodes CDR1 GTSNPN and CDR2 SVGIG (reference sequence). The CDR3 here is CAWSPGPPGEQYF. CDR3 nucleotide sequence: TGTGCCTGGAGTCCGGGCCCTCCCGGGGAGCAGTACTTC. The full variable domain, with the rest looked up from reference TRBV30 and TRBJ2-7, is SQTIHQWPATLVQPVGSPLSLECTVEGTSNPNLYWYRQAAGRGLQLLFYSVGIGQISSEVPQNLSASRPQDRQFILSSKKLLLSDSGFYLCAWSPGPPGEQYFGPGTRLTVT.

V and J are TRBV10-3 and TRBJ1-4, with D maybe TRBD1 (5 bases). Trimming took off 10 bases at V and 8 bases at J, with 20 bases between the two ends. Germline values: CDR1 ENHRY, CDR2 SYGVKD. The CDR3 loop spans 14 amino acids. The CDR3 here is CATNPGGGEEKLFF. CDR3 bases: TGTGCCACCAATCCAGGCGGAGGGGAGGAAAAACTGTTTTTT.

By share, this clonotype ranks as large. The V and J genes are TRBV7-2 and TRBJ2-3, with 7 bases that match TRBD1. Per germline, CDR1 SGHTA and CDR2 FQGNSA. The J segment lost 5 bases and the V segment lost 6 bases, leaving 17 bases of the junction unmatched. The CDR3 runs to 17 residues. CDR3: CASSLGTGAFYGDTQYF. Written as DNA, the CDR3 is TGTGCCAGCAGTCTAGGAACAGGGGCCTTTTACGGAGATACGCAGTATTTT.

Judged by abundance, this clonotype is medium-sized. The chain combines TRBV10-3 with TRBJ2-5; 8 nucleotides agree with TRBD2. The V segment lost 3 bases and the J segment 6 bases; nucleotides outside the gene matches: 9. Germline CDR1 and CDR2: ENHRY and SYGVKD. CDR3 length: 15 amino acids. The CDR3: CAISELPAGGQTQYF. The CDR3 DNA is TGTGCCATCAGTGAACTCCCCGCGGGAGGCCAGACCCAGTACTTC.

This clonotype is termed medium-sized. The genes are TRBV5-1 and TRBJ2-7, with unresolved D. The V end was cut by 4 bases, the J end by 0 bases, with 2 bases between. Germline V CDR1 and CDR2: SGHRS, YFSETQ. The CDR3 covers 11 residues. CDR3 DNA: TGCGCCAGCAGCAACTCCTACGAGCAGTACTTC. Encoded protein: CASSNSYEQYF.

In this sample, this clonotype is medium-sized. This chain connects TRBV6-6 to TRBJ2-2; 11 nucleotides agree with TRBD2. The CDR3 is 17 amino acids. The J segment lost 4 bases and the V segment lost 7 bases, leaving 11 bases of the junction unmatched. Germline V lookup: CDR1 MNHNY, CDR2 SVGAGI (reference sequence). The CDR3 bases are TGTGCCAGCACAGAAATAGCGGGAGGGGCTTCCACCGGGGAGCTGTTTTTT. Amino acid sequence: CASTEIAGGASTGELFF.

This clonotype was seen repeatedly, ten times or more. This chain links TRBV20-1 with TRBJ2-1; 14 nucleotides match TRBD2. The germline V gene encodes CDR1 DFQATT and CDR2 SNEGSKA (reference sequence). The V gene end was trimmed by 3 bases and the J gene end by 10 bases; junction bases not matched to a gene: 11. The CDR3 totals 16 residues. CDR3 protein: CSASPSGLAGEDEQFF. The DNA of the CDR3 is TGCAGTGCTAGTCCTTCGGGACTAGCGGGAGAGGACGAGCAGTTCTTC.

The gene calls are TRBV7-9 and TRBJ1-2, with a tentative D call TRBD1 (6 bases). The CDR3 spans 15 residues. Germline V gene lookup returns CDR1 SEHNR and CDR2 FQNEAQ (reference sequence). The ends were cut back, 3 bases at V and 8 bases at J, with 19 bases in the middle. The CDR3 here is CASSFSSRGGEGYTF. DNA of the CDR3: TGTGCCAGCAGCTTTTCGTCCAGGGGAGGAGAAGGCTACACCTTC.

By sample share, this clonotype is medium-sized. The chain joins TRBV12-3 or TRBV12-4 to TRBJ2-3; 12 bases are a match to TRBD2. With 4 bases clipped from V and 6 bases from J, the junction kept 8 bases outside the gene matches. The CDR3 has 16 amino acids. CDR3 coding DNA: TGTGCCAGCAGTTCCTCGACTAGCGGGAGTGTTGATACGCAGTATTTT. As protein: CASSSSTSGSVDTQYF.

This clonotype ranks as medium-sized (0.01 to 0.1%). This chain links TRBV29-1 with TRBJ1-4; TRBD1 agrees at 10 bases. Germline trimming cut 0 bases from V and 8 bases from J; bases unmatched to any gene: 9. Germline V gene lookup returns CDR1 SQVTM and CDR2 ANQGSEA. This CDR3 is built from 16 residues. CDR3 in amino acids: CSVEDPLTGGREKLFF. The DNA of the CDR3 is TGCAGCGTTGAAGATCCTTTGACAGGGGGCCGGGAAAAACTGTTTTTT.

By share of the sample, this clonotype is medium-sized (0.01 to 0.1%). The CDR3 reads CASEASGAYEQYF. The CDR3 DNA follows: TGTGCCAGCGAGGCTAGCGGAGCCTACGAGCAGTACTTC. V is TRBV7-9 and J is TRBJ2-7; 7 positions match TRBD2. The V and J ends lost 8 bases and 2 bases, in that order; junction bases with no gene match: 6. Germline V gene lookup returns CDR1 SEHNR and CDR2 FQNEAQ (reference sequence). This CDR3 comprises 13 residues.

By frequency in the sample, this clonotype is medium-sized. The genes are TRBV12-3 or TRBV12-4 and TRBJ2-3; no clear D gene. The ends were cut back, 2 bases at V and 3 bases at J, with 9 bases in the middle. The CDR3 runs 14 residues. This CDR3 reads CASSLLGRTDTQYF. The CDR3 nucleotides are TGTGCCAGCAGTTTACTGGGCAGAACAGATACGCAGTATTTT.

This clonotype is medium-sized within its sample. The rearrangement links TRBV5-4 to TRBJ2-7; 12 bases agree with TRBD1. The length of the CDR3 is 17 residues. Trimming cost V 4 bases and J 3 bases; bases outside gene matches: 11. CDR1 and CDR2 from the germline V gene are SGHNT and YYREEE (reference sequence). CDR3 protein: CASSPGTGGRIDYEQYF. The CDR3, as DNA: TGTGCCAGCAGCCCCGGGACAGGGGGCCGGATTGACTACGAGCAGTACTTC.

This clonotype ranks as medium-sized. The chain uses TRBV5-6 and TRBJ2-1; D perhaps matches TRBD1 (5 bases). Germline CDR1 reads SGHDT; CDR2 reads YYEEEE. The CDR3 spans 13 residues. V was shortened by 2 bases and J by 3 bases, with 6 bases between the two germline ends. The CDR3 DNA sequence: TGTGCCAGCAGCTTTGACAGCTACAATGAGCAGTTCTTC. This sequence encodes CASSFDSYNEQFF.

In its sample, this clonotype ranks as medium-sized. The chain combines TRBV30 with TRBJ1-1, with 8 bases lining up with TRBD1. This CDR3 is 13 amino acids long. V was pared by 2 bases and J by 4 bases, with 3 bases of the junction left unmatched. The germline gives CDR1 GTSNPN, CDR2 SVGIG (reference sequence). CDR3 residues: CAWSPDRGTEAFF. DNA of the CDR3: TGTGCCTGGAGTCCTGACAGGGGCACTGAAGCTTTCTTT.

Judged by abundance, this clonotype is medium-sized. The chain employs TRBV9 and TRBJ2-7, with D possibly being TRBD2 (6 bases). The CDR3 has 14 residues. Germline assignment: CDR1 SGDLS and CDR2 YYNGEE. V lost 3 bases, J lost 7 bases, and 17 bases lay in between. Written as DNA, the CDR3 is TGTGCCAGCAGCGCCCAGGATCTGGCGGGGGAGCAGTACTTC. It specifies CASSAQDLAGEQYF. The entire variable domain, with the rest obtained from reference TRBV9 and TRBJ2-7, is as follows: DSGVTQTPKHLITATGQRVTLRCSPRSGDLSVYWYQQSLDQGLQFLIQYYNGEERAKGNILERFSAQQFPDLHSELNLSSLELGDSALYFCASSAQDLAGEQYFGPGTRLTVT.

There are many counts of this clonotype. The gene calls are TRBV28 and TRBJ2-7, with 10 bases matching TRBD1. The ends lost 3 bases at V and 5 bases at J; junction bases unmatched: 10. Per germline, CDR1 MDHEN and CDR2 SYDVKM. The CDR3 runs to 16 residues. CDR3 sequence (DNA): TGTGCCAGCAGTTTTGGGCTCCGGGACAGGGGCCACGAGCAGTACTTC. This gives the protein CASSFGLRDRGHEQYF.

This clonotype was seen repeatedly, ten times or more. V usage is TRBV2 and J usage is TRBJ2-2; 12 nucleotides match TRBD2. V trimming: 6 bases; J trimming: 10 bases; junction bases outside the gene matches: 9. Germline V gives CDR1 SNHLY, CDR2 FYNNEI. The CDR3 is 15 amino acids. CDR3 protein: CASRPTSGRLVELFF. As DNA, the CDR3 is TGTGCCAGCAGACCTACTAGCGGGAGGCTCGTGGAGCTGTTTTTT.

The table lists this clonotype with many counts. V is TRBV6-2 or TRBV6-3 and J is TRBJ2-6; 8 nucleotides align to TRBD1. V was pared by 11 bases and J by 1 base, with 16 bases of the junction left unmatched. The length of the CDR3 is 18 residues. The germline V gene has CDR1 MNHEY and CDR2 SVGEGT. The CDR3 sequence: CAGGDRQGLRSGANVLTF. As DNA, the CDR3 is TGTGCCGGCGGGGACCGACAGGGGTTAAGATCTGGGGCCAACGTCCTGACTTTC.

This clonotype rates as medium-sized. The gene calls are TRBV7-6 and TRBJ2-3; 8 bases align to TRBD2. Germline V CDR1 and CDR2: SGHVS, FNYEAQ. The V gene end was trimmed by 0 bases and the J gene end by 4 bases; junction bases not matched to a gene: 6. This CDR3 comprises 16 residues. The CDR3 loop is CASSLAYSGIPDTQYF. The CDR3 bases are TGTGCCAGCAGCTTAGCCTATAGCGGGATCCCAGATACGCAGTATTTT.

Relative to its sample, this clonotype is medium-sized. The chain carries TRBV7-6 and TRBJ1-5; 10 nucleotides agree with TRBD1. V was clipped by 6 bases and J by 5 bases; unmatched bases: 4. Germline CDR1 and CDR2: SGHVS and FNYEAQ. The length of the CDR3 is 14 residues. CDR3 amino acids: CASSPGTGDQPQHF. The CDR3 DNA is TGTGCCAGCAGTCCCGGGACAGGGGATCAGCCCCAGCATTTT.

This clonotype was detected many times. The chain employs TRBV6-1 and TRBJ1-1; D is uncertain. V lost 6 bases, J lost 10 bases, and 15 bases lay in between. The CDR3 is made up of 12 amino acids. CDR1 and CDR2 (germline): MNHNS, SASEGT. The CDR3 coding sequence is TGTGCCAGCAGGGAATCGGTGTTAGCAGCTTTCTTT. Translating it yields CASRESVLAAFF.

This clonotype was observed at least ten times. CDR3 in amino acids: CASDPDLGDSPLHF. The CDR3, as DNA: TGTGCCAGCGATCCGGACCTTGGCGATTCACCCCTCCACTTT. The V and J genes are TRBV9 and TRBJ1-6; no firm D call. Germline V CDR1 and CDR2: SGDLS, YYNGEE. The CDR3 consists of 14 residues. The V and J ends lost 7 bases and 8 bases respectively, with 16 bases between them.

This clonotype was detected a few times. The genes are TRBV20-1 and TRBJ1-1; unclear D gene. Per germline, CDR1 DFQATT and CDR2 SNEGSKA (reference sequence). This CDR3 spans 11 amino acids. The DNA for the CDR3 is TGCAGCGCTGAGAAGAACACTGAAGCTTTCTTT. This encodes CSAEKNTEAFF.

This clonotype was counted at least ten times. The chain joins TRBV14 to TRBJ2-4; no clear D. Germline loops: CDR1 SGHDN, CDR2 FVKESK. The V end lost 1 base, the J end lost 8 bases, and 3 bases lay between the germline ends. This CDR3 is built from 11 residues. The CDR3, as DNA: TGTGCCAGCAGCCAAGGCTACATTCAGTACTTC. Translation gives CASSQGYIQYF.

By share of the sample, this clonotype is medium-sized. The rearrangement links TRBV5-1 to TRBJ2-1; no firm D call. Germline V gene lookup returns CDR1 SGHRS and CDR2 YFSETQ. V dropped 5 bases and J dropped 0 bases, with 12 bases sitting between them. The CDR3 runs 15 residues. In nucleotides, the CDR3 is TGCGCCAGCAGGGCAGACCACAGCTCCTACAATGAGCAGTTCTTC. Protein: CASRADHSSYNEQFF.

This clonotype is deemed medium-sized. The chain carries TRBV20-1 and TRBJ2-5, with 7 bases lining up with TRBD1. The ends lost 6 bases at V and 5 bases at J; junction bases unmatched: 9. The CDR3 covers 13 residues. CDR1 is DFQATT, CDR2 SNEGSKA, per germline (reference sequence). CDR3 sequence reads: CSATTGWGETQYF. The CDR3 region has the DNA TGCAGTGCCACGACAGGGTGGGGGGAGACCCAGTACTTC.

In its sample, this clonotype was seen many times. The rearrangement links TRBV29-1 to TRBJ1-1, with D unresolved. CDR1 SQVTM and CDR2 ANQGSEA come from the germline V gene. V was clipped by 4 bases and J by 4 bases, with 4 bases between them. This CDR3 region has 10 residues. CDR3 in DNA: TGCAGCGTTGTCGTCACTGAAGCTTTCTTT. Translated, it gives CSVVVTEAFF.

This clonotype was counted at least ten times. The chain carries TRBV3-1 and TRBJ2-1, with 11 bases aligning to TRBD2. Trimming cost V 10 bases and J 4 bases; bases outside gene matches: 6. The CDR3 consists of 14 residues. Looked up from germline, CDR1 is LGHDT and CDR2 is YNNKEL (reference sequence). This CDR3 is CATGGLADYNEQFF. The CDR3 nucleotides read TGTGCCACCGGGGGACTAGCGGATTACAATGAGCAGTTCTTC.

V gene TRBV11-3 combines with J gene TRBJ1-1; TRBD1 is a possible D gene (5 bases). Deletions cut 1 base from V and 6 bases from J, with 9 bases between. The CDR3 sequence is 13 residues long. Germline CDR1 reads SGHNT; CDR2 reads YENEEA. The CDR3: CASSLAGTAEAFF. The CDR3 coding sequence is TGTGCCAGCAGCTTAGCCGGGACGGCTGAAGCTTTCTTT.